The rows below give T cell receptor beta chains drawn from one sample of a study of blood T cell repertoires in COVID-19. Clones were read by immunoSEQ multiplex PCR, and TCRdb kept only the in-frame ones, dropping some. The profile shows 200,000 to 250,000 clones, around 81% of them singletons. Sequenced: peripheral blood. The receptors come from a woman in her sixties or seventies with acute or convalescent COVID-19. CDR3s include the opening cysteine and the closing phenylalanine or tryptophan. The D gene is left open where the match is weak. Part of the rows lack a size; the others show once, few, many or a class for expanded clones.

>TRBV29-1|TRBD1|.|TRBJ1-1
CSVDGQGAGTEAFF
TGCAGCGTTGACGGACAGGGGGCGGGAACTGAAGCTTTCTTT
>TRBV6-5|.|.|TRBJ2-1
CASTQGGRAYNEQFF
TGTGCCAGCACTCAAGGGGGGAGGGCCTACAATGAGCAGTTCTTC
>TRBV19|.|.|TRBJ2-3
CASSIQASVTDTQYF
TGTGCCAGTAGTATTCAGGCTAGCGTCACAGATACGCAGTATTTT
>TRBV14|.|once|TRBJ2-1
CASSQRLVKGQFF
TGTGCCAGCAGCCAGAGGCTCGTCAAAGGGCAGTTCTTC
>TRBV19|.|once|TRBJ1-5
CASSKAGGWVQPQHF
TGTGCCAGTAGTAAGGCGGGGGGCTGGGTTCAGCCCCAGCATTTT
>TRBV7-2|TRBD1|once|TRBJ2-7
CASSLDGTGKTYEQYF
TGTGCCAGCAGCTTAGACGGGACAGGGAAGACCTACGAGCAGTACTTC
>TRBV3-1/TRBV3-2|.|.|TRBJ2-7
CASSQRRVYEQYF
TGTGCCAGCAGCCAAAGGCGGGTCTACGAGCAGTACTTC
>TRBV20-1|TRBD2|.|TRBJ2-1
CSASVGLAGVNEQFF
TGCAGTGCTAGTGTGGGACTAGCGGGAGTCAATGAGCAGTTCTTC
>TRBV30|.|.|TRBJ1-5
CAWSVISGRPQHF
TGTGCCTGGAGCGTAATTTCTGGGCGGCCCCAGCATTTT
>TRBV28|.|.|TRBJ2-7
CASRAGLSYEQYF
TGTGCCAGCAGGGCAGGGCTCTCCTACGAGCAGTACTTC
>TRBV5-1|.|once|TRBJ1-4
CASKGGVDEKLFF
TGCGCCAGCAAAGGAGGGGTGGATGAAAAACTGTTTTTT
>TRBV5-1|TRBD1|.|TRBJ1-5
CASSSEGAGQPQHF
TGCGCCAGCAGCTCGGAGGGGGCTGGGCAGCCCCAGCATTTT
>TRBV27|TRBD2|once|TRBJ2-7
CASRSTSGRGSYEQYF
TGTGCCAGCAGATCGACTAGCGGGAGAGGATCCTACGAGCAGTACTTC
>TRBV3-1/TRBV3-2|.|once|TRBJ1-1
CASSTGQTEAFF
TGTGCCAGCAGCACGGGACAAACTGAAGCTTTCTTT
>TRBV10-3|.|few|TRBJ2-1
CAISERGSSYNEQFF
TGTGCCATCAGTGAGCGGGGGAGCTCCTACAATGAGCAGTTCTTC
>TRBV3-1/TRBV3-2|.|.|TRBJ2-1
CASSPRRAATLDEQFF
TGTGCCAGCAGCCCCCGGAGGGCCGCGACGTTGGATGAGCAGTTCTTC
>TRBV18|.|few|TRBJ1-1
CASSPAETEAFF
TGTGCCAGCTCACCGGCCGAAACTGAAGCTTTCTTT
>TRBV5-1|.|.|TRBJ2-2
CASSLAGAGNTGELFF
TGCGCCAGCAGCTTGGCAGGGGCGGGGAACACCGGGGAGCTGTTTTTT
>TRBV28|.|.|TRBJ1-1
CASSPPGRVNTEAFF
TGTGCCAGCAGTCCCCCGGGGAGGGTGAACACTGAAGCTTTCTTT
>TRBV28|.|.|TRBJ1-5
CASSLQSGDNQPQHF
TGTGCCAGCAGTTTACAGTCAGGGGATAATCAGCCCCAGCATTTT
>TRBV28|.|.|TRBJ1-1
CASGRPNTEAFF
TGTGCCTCGGGTAGACCGAACACTGAAGCTTTCTTT
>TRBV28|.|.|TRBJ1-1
CASSSTVGSFF
TGTGCCAGCAGCTCGACAGTCGGATCTTTCTTT
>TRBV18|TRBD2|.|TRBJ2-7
CASSPPAGGPNEQYF
TGTGCCAGCTCACCACCCGCGGGAGGGCCAAACGAGCAGTACTTC
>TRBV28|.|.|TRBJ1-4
CASSFSGVNEKLFF
TGTGCCAGCAGTTTTTCAGGGGTAAATGAAAAACTGTTTTTT
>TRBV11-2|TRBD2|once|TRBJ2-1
CASSLGVAGPQEQFF
TGTGCCAGCAGCTTAGGGGTAGCGGGGCCCCAAGAGCAGTTCTTC
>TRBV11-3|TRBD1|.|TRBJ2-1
CASSLEGQGWFHSYNEQFF
TGTGCCAGCAGCTTAGAGGGACAGGGATGGTTCCACTCCTACAATGAGCAGTTCTTC
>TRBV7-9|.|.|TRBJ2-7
CASSLDVSPSEQYF
TGTGCCAGCAGCTTAGACGTGAGTCCCTCGGAGCAGTACTTC
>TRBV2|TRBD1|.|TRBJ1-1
CASSTGGGNTEAFF
TGTGCCAGCTCTACAGGGGGGGGAAACACTGAAGCTTTCTTT
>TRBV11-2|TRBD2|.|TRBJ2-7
CASSLVGGIYEQYF
TGTGCCAGCAGCTTAGTGGGGGGGATCTACGAGCAGTACTTC
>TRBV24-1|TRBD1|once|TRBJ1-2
CATSDTGTGANYGYTF
TGTGCCACCAGTGATACCGGGACAGGGGCCAACTATGGCTACACCTTC
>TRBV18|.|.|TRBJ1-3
CASSPLGPGGGNTIYF
TGTGCCAGCTCACCCCTGGGCCCGGGAGGAGGAAACACCATATATTTT
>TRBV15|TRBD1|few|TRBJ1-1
CATSRGRTGGGNTEAFF
TGTGCCACCAGCAGAGGGCGCACAGGGGGGGGGAACACTGAAGCTTTCTTT
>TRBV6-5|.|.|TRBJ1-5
CASSWQQGNQPQHF
TGTGCCAGCAGTTGGCAGCAGGGGAATCAGCCCCAGCATTTT
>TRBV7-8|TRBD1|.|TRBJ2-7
CASSPHPDRGGYEQYF
TGTGCCAGCAGCCCCCACCCGGACAGGGGGGGTTACGAGCAGTACTTC
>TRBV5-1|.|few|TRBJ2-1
CASSLIGEPYNEQFF
TGCGCCAGCAGCTTGATTGGGGAGCCCTACAATGAGCAGTTCTTC
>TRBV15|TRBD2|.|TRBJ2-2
CATRVLGREGNTGELFF
TGTGCCACCAGAGTTTTGGGGCGGGAGGGAAACACCGGGGAGCTGTTTTTT
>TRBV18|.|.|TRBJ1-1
CASSAPNTLTEAFF
TGTGCCAGCTCAGCCCCCAACACCTTGACTGAAGCTTTCTTT
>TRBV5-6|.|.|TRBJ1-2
CASSLYGQTYGYTF
TGTGCCAGCAGCTTGTACGGACAGACCTATGGCTACACCTTC
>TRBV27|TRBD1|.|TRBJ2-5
CASSLSMTGIETQYF
TGTGCCAGCAGTTTATCCATGACAGGGATAGAGACCCAGTACTTC
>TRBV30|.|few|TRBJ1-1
CAWSAQANTEAFF
TGTGCCTGGAGTGCACAGGCAAACACTGAAGCTTTCTTT
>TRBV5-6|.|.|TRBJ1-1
CASSLGGRGAGTEAFF
TGTGCCAGCAGCTTGGGCGGAAGGGGCGCGGGGACTGAAGCTTTCTTT
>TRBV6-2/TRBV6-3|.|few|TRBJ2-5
CASSYAGRETQYF
TGTGCCAGCAGTTATGCGGGGCGAGAGACCCAGTACTTC
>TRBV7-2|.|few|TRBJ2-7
CASSFGDTYEQYF
TGTGCCAGCAGCTTCGGGGACACCTACGAGCAGTACTTC
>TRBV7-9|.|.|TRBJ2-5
CASAEEETQYF
TGTGCCAGCGCAGAGGAAGAGACCCAGTACTTC
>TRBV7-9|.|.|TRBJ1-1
CASSLGSRGSWNTEAFF
TGTGCCAGCAGCTTGGGTAGTAGGGGTAGTTGGAACACTGAAGCTTTCTTT
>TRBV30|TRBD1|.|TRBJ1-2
CAWRRTGMDYGYTF
TGTGCCTGGAGGCGGACAGGGATGGACTATGGCTACACCTTC
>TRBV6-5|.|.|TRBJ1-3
CASSYSTATSGNTIYF
TGTGCCAGCAGTTACTCCACAGCCACCTCTGGAAACACCATATATTTT
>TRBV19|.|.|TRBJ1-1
CASSSVDRNEAFF
TGTGCCAGTAGCTCCGTTGACAGGAATGAAGCTTTCTTT